A selection of T cell receptor beta chains follows, all from one sample in a study of blood T cells in healthy people across ages. From the 5' RACE reads, TCRdb called clonotypes with MiXCR, one entry per CDR3 protein. The table records 600,000 to 800,000 distinct CDR3 sequences, about 51% of them present only once. Sequencing was performed on blood. The receptors here all came from an elderly woman in good health. The CDR3 runs from the conserved cysteine through the conserved F or W. D genes are given only for firm matches. A clone size is listed for some rows: how often the clone was seen (once, few, many), or a class if it is expanded.

>TRBJ2-5|once|TRBD2|TRBV7-9
CASSLGGSSGRNEQYF
TGTGCCAGCAGCTTAGGTGGTAGTAGCGGGAGAAATGAGCAGTACTTC
>TRBJ2-3|NA|NA|TRBV20-1
CSAGTDGTDTQYF
TGCAGTGCAGGAACGGACGGCACAGATACGCAGTATTTT
>TRBJ2-7|many|NA|TRBV11-1
CASSLGDHYEQYF
TGTGCCAGCAGCTTAGGGGACCACTACGAGCAGTACTTC
>TRBJ2-3|NA|NA|TRBV7-2
CASSLRGILADTQYF
TGTGCCAGCAGCTTAAGGGGAATATTGGCAGATACGCAGTATTTT
>TRBJ1-2|NA|NA|TRBV6-6
CASSYPGTSYGYTF
TGTGCCAGCAGTTACCCTGGGACAAGCTATGGCTACACCTTC
>TRBJ2-1|many|TRBD2|TRBV12-3/TRBV12-4
CASSLPTSGGRSSYNEQFF
TGTGCCAGCAGTTTACCAACTAGCGGGGGCCGTAGCTCCTACAATGAGCAGTTCTTC
>TRBJ1-1|many|TRBD1|TRBV20-1
CSARDGQGVRAFF
TGCAGTGCTAGAGATGGGCAGGGGGTTAGGGCTTTCTTT
>TRBJ1-5|NA|TRBD1|TRBV5-5
CASSLDGDRGWLPQHF
TGTGCCAGCAGCTTGGACGGGGACAGGGGTTGGCTGCCCCAGCATTTT
>TRBJ2-1|few|NA|TRBV12-3/TRBV12-4
CASSRESGEQFF
TGTGCCAGCAGCCGCGAGTCCGGGGAGCAGTTCTTC
>TRBJ2-5|NA|NA|TRBV3-1
CASSQDRVTQYF
TGTGCCAGCAGCCAAGATCGGGTGACCCAGTACTTC
>TRBJ2-7|many|NA|TRBV7-2
CASRSLDRTLYEQYF
TGTGCCAGCAGGTCCCTGGATAGAACTCTCTACGAGCAGTACTTC
>TRBJ1-1|few|NA|TRBV6-6
CASAQGSGYTEAFF
TGTGCCAGCGCCCAAGGGAGTGGTTACACTGAAGCTTTCTTT
>TRBJ2-7|many|NA|TRBV27
CASQDEQYF
TGTGCCAGCCAGGACGAGCAGTACTTC
>TRBJ2-7|few|TRBD1|TRBV18
CASSLGTGGFYEQYF
TGTGCCAGCTCACTAGGGACAGGGGGCTTCTACGAGCAGTACTTC
>TRBJ1-5|NA|TRBD1|TRBV20-1
CSASTGEDRNQPQHF
TGCAGTGCTAGTACAGGGGAAGATCGCAATCAGCCCCAGCATTTT
>TRBJ2-7|NA|NA|TRBV28
CASSVAALYEQYF
TGTGCCAGCAGTGTAGCGGCCCTCTACGAGCAGTACTTC
>TRBJ1-4|NA|NA|TRBV10-1
CASSYTGPNEKLFF
TGCGCCAGCAGCTATACGGGACCTAATGAAAAACTGTTTTTT
>TRBJ2-5|NA|TRBD2|TRBV27
CASSLLFGGVEQETQYF
TGTGCCAGCAGTTTACTGTTCGGGGGGGTAGAACAAGAGACCCAGTACTTC
>TRBJ1-4|few|NA|TRBV28
CASISGATGGEKLFF
TGTGCCAGCATATCGGGGGCGACAGGAGGTGAAAAACTGTTTTTT
>TRBJ2-6|NA|NA|TRBV6-6
CASSHRGPSGANVPTF
TGTGCCAGCAGTCACCGAGGGCCGTCTGGGGCCAACGTCCCGACTTTC
>TRBJ2-3|NA|NA|TRBV7-9
CASSAIAERTDTQYF
TGTGCCAGCAGCGCGATAGCGGAGCGCACAGATACGCAGTATTTT
>TRBJ2-5|many|TRBD2|TRBV28
CASSLLAGEQETQYF
TGTGCCAGCAGTTTACTAGCGGGGGAACAAGAGACCCAGTACTTC
>TRBJ1-1|many|NA|TRBV6-1
CASTFSGGGEAFF
TGTGCCAGCACCTTCTCCGGTGGAGGAGAAGCTTTCTTT
>TRBJ2-2|NA|NA|TRBV3-1
CASSQAGANTGELFF
TGTGCCAGCAGCCAAGCAGGGGCGAACACCGGGGAGCTGTTTTTT
>TRBJ1-5|few|NA|TRBV6-1
CASSEAGGSGTNQPQHF
TGTGCCAGCAGTGAAGCCGGGGGATCGGGTACAAATCAGCCCCAGCATTTT
>TRBJ2-3|few|NA|TRBV29-1
CRGDTQYF
TGCCGAGGAGATACGCAGTATTTT
>TRBJ2-7|many|NA|TRBV28
CASSWTAGEQYF
TGTGCCAGCAGTTGGACAGCTGGCGAGCAGTACTTC
>TRBJ1-1|NA|NA|TRBV27
CASSFGGSGEAFF
TGTGCCAGCAGTTTTGGGGGGAGTGGAGAAGCTTTCTTT
>TRBJ2-1|NA|NA|TRBV18
CASSPQVSSYNEQFF
TGTGCCAGCTCACCCCAGGTTAGCTCCTACAATGAGCAGTTCTTC
>TRBJ2-7|once|TRBD1|TRBV28
CASSFLGTGLSYEQYF
TGTGCCAGCAGTTTCCTAGGGACAGGACTCAGCTACGAGCAGTACTTC
>TRBJ1-2|NA|NA|TRBV10-3
CAISGEDPNYGYTF
TGTGCCATCAGTGGTGAGGATCCAAACTATGGCTACACCTTC
>TRBJ2-6|NA|TRBD1|TRBV29-1
CSVEVLVGQGASGANVLTF
TGCAGCGTTGAAGTGTTAGTGGGACAGGGGGCTTCTGGGGCCAACGTCCTGACTTTC
>TRBJ1-6|few|TRBD1|TRBV7-9
CASAPPAGGNSPLHF
TGTGCCAGCGCCCCCCCCGCAGGGGGCAATTCACCCCTCCACTTT
>TRBJ2-3|many|TRBD2|TRBV20-1
CSVNPPASGGADTQYF
TGCAGTGTAAACCCTCCGGCTAGCGGGGGGGCAGATACGCAGTATTTT
>TRBJ2-7|many|NA|TRBV25-1
CASSANLGYEQYF
TGTGCCAGCAGTGCCAACCTAGGCTACGAGCAGTACTTC
>TRBJ2-3|many|TRBD2|TRBV24-1
CATSRSGGAADTQYF
TGTGCCACCAGTCGTAGCGGGGGGGCCGCAGATACGCAGTATTTT
>TRBJ2-1|few|TRBD2|TRBV9
CASSRGLAGGENEQFF
TGTGCCAGCAGCCGCGGACTAGCGGGAGGGGAAAATGAGCAGTTCTTC
>TRBJ2-5|NA|NA|TRBV5-1
CASYTQRMETQYF
TGCGCCAGCTACACTCAGCGGATGGAGACCCAGTACTTC
>TRBJ2-6|many|NA|TRBV2
CASTGTGANVLTF
TGTGCCAGCACGGGGACTGGGGCCAACGTCCTGACTTTC
>TRBJ2-7|NA|TRBD2|TRBV6-6
CASSSLLAGDRYNEQYF
TGTGCCAGCAGTTCCTTATTAGCGGGAGACCGCTACAATGAGCAGTACTTC
>TRBJ2-5|NA|NA|TRBV5-1
CASTPGTSEETQYF
TGCGCCAGCACCCCAGGGACATCCGAAGAGACCCAGTACTTC
>TRBJ2-1|few|TRBD2|TRBV20-1
CSAYPLSGSGRYNEQFF
TGCAGTGCCTACCCCCTCTCCGGTAGCGGGCGTTACAATGAGCAGTTCTTC
>TRBJ2-7|NA|NA|TRBV5-1
CASSLGPQGYEQYF
TGCGCCAGCAGCTTGGGCCCACAGGGATACGAGCAGTACTTC
>TRBJ2-1|NA|TRBD2|TRBV27
CASSPGTSGRSARNEQFF
TGTGCCAGCAGTCCAGGGACTAGCGGGAGGTCGGCGCGCAATGAGCAGTTCTTC
>TRBJ2-7|many|TRBD2|TRBV20-1
CSARSGLAGPYEQYF
TGCAGTGCTAGATCGGGACTAGCGGGCCCCTACGAGCAGTACTTC
>TRBJ1-6|NA|TRBD1|TRBV20-1
CSAPTGDRRNSPLHF
TGCAGTGCTCCTACTGGGGACAGACGGAATTCACCCCTCCACTTT
>TRBJ2-5|NA|NA|TRBV10-3
CAISERARETQYF
TGTGCCATCAGTGAGAGGGCGAGGGAGACCCAGTACTTC
>TRBJ2-3|NA|TRBD2|TRBV20-1
CSATGTSGSTDTQYF
TGCAGTGCGACCGGGACTAGCGGGAGCACAGATACGCAGTATTTT
>TRBJ1-3|few|NA|TRBV12-3/TRBV12-4
CATSSGNTIYF
TGTGCCACCTCCTCTGGAAACACCATATATTTT
>TRBJ2-5|few|TRBD2|TRBV6-1
CASSELAGSQRQETQYF
TGTGCCAGCAGTGAACTAGCGGGATCTCAGAGGCAAGAGACCCAGTACTTC
>TRBJ2-5|NA|NA|TRBV5-1
CASSWTGQFQETQYF
TGCGCCAGCAGCTGGACCGGACAATTCCAAGAGACCCAGTACTTC
>TRBJ2-2|NA|NA|TRBV24-1
CATSGTDVNTGELFF
TGTGCCACCAGTGGGACGGACGTGAACACCGGGGAGCTGTTTTTT